This passage covers 13 T cell receptor beta chains from one sample sequenced in a study of STAT5B mutations in CD4+ large granular lymphocyte leukemia. The data were produced by immunoSEQ multiplex PCR, yet TCRdb's version contains in-frame clones alone and is incomplete. The sample gives tens of thousands of clones, roughly 85% of which show up once; approximately 1.3% is in the top ten. Sequencing was performed on CD4+ T cells from blood buffy coats. The receptors originated from a human donor in good health.

The chain employs TRBV14 and TRBJ2-3; D is tentatively TRBD1 or TRBD2 (5 bases each). Looked up from germline, CDR1 is SGHDN and CDR2 is FVKESK. V lost 3 bases, J lost 2 bases, and 12 bases lay in between. The CDR3 is 15 amino acids. The CDR3 loop is CASSQGPIDTDTQYF. CDR3 nucleotide sequence: TGTGCCAGCAGCCAGGGACCTATAGACACAGATACGCAGTATTTT.

The V gene is TRBV5-5, the J gene TRBJ2-7; D possibly corresponds to TRBD2 (6 bases). The V and J ends lost 4 bases and 1 base respectively, with 9 bases between them. CDR3 length: 13 residues. Germline V lookup: CDR1 SGHKS, CDR2 YYEKEE (reference sequence). The CDR3 loop is CASSTAGSYEQYF. In nucleotides, the CDR3 is TGTGCCAGCAGCACGGCGGGGTCCTACGAGCAGTACTTC. The full variable domain, completed using reference TRBV5-5 and TRBJ2-7, is DAGVTQSPTHLIKTRGQQVTLRCSPISGHKSVSWYQQVLGQGPQFIFQYYEKEERGRGNFPDRFSARQFPNYSSELNVNALLLGDSALYLCASSTAGSYEQYFGPGTRLTVT.

The genes are TRBV19 and TRBJ1-2; 12 nucleotides match TRBD1. The germline V gene has CDR1 LNHDA and CDR2 SQIVND (reference sequence). Trimming took 5 bases from V and 8 from J; bases not matched to a gene: 6. The length of the CDR3 is 14 residues. The chain's CDR3 is CASSLGTGGVGYTF. For the CDR3, the DNA is TGTGCCAGTAGTCTCGGGACAGGGGGCGTCGGCTACACCTTC.

This clone was found a few times. This rearrangement joins TRBV21-1 to TRBJ2-5; the table assigns TRBD2, which was not confirmed against the DNA. TRBV21-1 is reported as a pseudogene. CDR3 length: 13 residues. CDR3 sequence (DNA): TGTGCCAGCAGCAATTCCTCCGCGGAGACCCAGTACTTC. Translation: CASSNSSAETQYF.

The chain carries TRBV28 and TRBJ1-5; no clear D gene. Germline V CDR1 and CDR2: MDHEN, SYDVKM. The ends were cut back, 6 bases at V and 10 bases at J, with 13 bases in the middle. The CDR3 totals 12 residues. CDR3 DNA: TGTGCCAGCAGCCGCCCCGGGTCACCCCAGCATTTT. It codes for CASSRPGSPQHF.

The CDR3 DNA reads TGTGCCAGCAGCGTGGGACAGGGGCATTCACCCCTCCACTTT. As protein: CASSVGQGHSPLHF. V gene TRBV11-3 combines with J gene TRBJ1-6; TRBD1 matches at 10 bases. The CDR3 length is 14 residues. Germline V lookup: CDR1 SGHNT, CDR2 YENEEA. J lost 8 bases, V lost 5 bases, and 3 bases had no gene match.

CDR3: CAWSVNRNTEAFF. CDR3 nucleotide sequence: TGTGCCTGGAGTGTAAACAGGAACACTGAAGCTTTCTTT. V gene TRBV30 combines with J gene TRBJ1-1, with D uncertain. Germline CDR1 reads GTSNPN; CDR2 reads SVGIG (reference sequence). The length of the CDR3 is 13 residues. V was clipped by 0 bases and J by 1 base, with 6 bases between them.

V gene TRBV28 combines with J gene TRBJ1-2; D may be TRBD1 (6 bases). The V gene's germline CDR1 is MDHEN and CDR2 SYDVKM. The CDR3 totals 14 residues. V lost 3 bases to trimming and J lost 4 bases, with 12 bases between them. The CDR3 reads CASSLIEDSYGYTF. The CDR3 nucleotides are TGTGCCAGCAGTTTGATAGAGGACAGCTATGGCTACACCTTC.

The V gene is TRBV5-1, the J gene TRBJ2-3; 9 bases align to TRBD1. Germline CDR1 is SGHRS and CDR2 is YFSETQ. V was pared by 5 bases and J by 6 bases, with 4 bases of the junction left unmatched. This CDR3 region has 13 residues. The CDR3 DNA follows: TGCGCCAGCAGGGGGGACAGGGTGGATACGCAGTATTTT. Its protein product is CASRGDRVDTQYF.

The rearrangement uses TRBV11-2 and TRBJ2-5; D not certain. The germline gives CDR1 SGHAT, CDR2 FQNNGV. Trimming left V 1 base short and J 5 bases short, with 2 bases between. The CDR3 is 11 residues long. CDR3 sequence (DNA): TGTGCCAGCAGCTTAGTGGAGACCCAGTACTTC. Translated, it gives CASSLVETQYF.

This chain joins TRBV27 and TRBJ1-4; 9 positions agree with TRBD1. The V and J ends lost 5 bases and 10 bases, in that order; junction bases with no gene match: 8. Germline V gene lookup returns CDR1 MNHEY and CDR2 SMNVEV (reference sequence). The CDR3 has 14 amino acids. CDR3 loop: CASSIQGARGKLFF. Here the CDR3 DNA reads TGTGCCAGCAGTATACAGGGGGCGCGCGGAAAACTGTTTTTT.

The V call is TRBV19, the J call TRBJ2-1; 12 nucleotides match TRBD2. V was pared by 1 base and J by 4 bases, with 8 bases of the junction left unmatched. The germline gives CDR1 LNHDA, CDR2 SQIVND (reference sequence). The CDR3 is made up of 18 amino acids. The CDR3 sequence: CASSIVGLAGSPYNEQFF. The CDR3 nucleotides are TGTGCCAGTAGTATAGTCGGACTAGCGGGATCCCCTTACAATGAGCAGTTCTTC.

This chain links TRBV6-6 with TRBJ1-1, with D tentatively TRBD1 (6 bases). Trimming took off 4 bases at V and 4 bases at J, with 16 bases between the two ends. The V gene's germline CDR1 is MNHNY and CDR2 SVGAGI (reference sequence). The CDR3 covers 15 residues. The CDR3 bases are TGTGCCAGCAGTTTTCGGACAGTGGGGGCCACTGAAGCTTTCTTT. Its translation: CASSFRTVGATEAFF.